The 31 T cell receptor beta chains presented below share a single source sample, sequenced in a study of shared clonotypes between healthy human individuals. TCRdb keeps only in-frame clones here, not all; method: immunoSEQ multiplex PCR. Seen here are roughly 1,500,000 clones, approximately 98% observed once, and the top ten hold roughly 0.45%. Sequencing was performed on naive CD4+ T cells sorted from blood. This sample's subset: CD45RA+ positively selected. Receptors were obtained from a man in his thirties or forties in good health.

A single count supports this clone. The CDR3 spells CASSGGVWGNQPQHF. For the CDR3, the DNA is TGTGCCAGCAGCGGGGGAGTCTGGGGCAATCAGCCCCAGCATTTT. This chain joins TRBV9 and TRBJ1-5, with D uncertain. The CDR3 runs 15 residues. The germline gives CDR1 SGDLS, CDR2 YYNGEE. V was shortened by 3 bases and J by 2 bases, with 12 bases between the two germline ends.

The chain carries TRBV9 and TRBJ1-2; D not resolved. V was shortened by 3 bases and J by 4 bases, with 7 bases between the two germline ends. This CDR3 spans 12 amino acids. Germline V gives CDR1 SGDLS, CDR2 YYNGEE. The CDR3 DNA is TGTGCCAGCAGCGCCACAGCCTATGGCTACACCTTC. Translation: CASSATAYGYTF.

The CDR3 sequence: CASSLGSSGSRETQYF. The CDR3 nucleotides are TGCGCCAGCAGCTTGGGTAGTAGCGGGAGTAGAGAGACCCAGTACTTC. The rearrangement links TRBV5-1 to TRBJ2-5; TRBD2 aligns across 9 bases. J lost 4 bases, V lost 0 bases, and 7 bases had no gene match. CDR1 SGHRS and CDR2 YFSETQ come from the germline V gene. The CDR3 is 16 residues long.

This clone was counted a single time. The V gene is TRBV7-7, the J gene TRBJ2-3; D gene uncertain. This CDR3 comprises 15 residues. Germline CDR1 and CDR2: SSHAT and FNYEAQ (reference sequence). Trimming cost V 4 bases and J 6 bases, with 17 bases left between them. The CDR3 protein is CASSSGLSSLDTQYF. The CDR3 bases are TGTGCCAGCAGCTCGGGCCTCTCTTCCCTCGATACGCAGTATTTT.

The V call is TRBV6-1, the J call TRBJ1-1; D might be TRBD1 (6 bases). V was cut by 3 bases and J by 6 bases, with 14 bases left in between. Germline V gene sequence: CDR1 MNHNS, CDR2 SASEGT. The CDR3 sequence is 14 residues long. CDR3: CASSDPAGVAEAFF. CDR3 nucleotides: TGTGCCAGCAGTGACCCAGCAGGGGTTGCTGAAGCTTTCTTT.

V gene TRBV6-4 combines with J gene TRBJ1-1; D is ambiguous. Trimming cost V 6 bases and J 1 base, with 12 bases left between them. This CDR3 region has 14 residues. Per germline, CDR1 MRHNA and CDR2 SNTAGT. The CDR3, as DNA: TGTGCCAGCAGATCTCAGGCTGAGAACACTGAAGCTTTCTTT. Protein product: CASRSQAENTEAFF.

DNA of the CDR3: TGCGCCAGCAGCTTAGAAGGGGGCGGTACGCAGTATTTT. This encodes CASSLEGGGTQYF. The chain has TRBV5-1 and TRBJ2-3, with 7 bases that match TRBD1. With 2 bases clipped from V and 8 bases from J, the junction kept 5 bases outside the gene matches. The CDR3 covers 13 residues. Germline V gives CDR1 SGHRS, CDR2 YFSETQ.

CDR3 DNA sequence: TGTGCCAGCAGGCCTAGCGGAGACCTCAATGAGCAGTTCTTC. Residues: CASRPSGDLNEQFF. This chain links TRBV28 with TRBJ2-1; 7 bases agree with TRBD2. The length of the CDR3 is 14 residues. Unmatched junction bases numbered 8, after V lost 6 bases and J lost 6 bases. From germline, CDR1 is MDHEN and CDR2 SYDVKM. Together with reference TRBV28 and TRBJ2-1, the CDR3 gives the full variable domain: DVKVTQSSRYLVKRTGEKVFLECVQDMDHENMFWYRQDPGLGLRLIYFSYDVKMKEKGDIPEGYSVSREKKERFSLILESASTNQTSMYLCASRPSGDLNEQFFGPGTRLTVL.

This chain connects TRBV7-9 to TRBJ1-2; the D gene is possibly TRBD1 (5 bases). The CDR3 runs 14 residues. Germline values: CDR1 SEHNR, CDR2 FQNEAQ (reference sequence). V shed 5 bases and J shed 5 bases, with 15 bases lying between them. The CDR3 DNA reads TGTGCCAGCAGCGATACGGGACGGTCATATGGCTACACCTTC. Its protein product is CASSDTGRSYGYTF.

The chain's CDR3 is CASSIAVAGGYNEQFF. Written as DNA, the CDR3 is TGTGCCAGTAGTATCGCGGTAGCGGGAGGGTACAATGAGCAGTTCTTC. This sequence joins TRBV19 and TRBJ2-1; 11 bases fit TRBD2. After removal of 3 bases from V and 4 bases from J, the junction contained 5 bases not matched to a gene. Germline CDR1 LNHDA, CDR2 SQIVND (reference sequence). This CDR3 contains 16 residues.

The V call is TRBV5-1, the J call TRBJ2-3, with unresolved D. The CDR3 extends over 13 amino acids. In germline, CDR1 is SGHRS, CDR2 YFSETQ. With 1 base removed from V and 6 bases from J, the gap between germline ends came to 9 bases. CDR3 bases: TGCGCCAGCAGCTTGAGGTCCGAGGATACGCAGTATTTT. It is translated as CASSLRSEDTQYF.

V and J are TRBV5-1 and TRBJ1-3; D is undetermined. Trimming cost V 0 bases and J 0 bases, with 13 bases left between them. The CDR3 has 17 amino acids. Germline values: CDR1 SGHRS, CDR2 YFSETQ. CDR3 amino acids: CASSLAGRTLSGNTIYF. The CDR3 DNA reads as TGCGCCAGCAGCTTGGCAGGACGTACCCTCTCTGGAAACACCATATATTTT.

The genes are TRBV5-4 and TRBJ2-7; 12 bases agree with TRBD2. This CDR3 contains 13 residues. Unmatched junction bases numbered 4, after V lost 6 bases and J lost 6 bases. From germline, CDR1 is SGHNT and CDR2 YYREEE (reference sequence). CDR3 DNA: TGTGCCAGCACTTCGACTAGCGGGGGCGAGCAGTACTTC. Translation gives CASTSTSGGEQYF.

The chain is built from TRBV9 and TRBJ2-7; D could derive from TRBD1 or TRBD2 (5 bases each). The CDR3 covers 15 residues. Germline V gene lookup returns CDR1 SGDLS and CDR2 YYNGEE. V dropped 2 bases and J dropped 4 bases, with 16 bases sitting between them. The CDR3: CASSVGTSLFYEQYF. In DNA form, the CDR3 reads TGTGCCAGCAGCGTGGGGACCTCACTTTTTTACGAGCAGTACTTC.

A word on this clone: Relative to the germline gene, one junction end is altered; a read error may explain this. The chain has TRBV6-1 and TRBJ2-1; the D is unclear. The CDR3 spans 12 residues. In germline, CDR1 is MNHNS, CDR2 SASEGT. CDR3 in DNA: TGTGCCAGCAGTCAAGCCTACAATGAGCAGTTCTTC. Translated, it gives CASSQAYNEQFF.

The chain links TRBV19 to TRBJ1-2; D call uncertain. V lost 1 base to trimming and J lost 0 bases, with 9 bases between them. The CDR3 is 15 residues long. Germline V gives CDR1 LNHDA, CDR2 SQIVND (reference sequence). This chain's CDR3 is CASSIAGQANYGYTF. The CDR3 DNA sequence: TGTGCCAGTAGTATAGCCGGGCAGGCTAACTATGGCTACACCTTC.

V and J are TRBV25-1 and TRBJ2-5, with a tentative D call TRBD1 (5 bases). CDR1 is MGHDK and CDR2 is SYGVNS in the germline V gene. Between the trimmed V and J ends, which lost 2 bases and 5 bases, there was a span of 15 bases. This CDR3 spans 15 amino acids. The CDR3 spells CASSEHRSGLETQYF. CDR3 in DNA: TGTGCCAGCAGTGAACACAGGTCGGGCTTGGAGACCCAGTACTTC.

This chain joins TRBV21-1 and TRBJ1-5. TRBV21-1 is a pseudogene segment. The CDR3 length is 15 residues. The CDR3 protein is CASSKVGSSNQPQHF. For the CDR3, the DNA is TGTGCCAGCAGCAAAGTGGGTTCGAGCAATCAGCCCCAGCATTTT.

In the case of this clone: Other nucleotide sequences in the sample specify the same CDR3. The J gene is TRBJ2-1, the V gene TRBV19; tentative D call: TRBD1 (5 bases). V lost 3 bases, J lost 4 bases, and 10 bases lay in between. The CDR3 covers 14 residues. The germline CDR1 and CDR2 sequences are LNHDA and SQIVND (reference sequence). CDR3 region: CASSILGLYNEQFF. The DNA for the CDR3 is TGTGCCAGTAGTATTCTGGGGCTATACAATGAGCAGTTCTTC.

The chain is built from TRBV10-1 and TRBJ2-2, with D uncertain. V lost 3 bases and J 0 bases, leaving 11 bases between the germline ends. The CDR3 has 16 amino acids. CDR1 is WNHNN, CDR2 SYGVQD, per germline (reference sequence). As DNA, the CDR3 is TGCGCCAGCAGTGACCAGCCATTCGCGAACACCGGGGAGCTGTTTTTT. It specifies CASSDQPFANTGELFF.

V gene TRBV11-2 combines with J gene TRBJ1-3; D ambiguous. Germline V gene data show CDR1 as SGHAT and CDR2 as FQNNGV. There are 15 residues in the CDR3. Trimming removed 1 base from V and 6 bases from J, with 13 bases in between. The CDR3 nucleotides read TGTGCCAGCAGCTTAGCGGCGGAGAAGAAAAACACCATATATTTT. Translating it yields CASSLAAEKKNTIYF. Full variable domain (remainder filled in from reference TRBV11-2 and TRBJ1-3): EAGVAQSPRYKIIEKRQSVAFWCNPISGHATLYWYQQILGQGPKLLIQFQNNGVVDDSQLPKDRFSAERLKGVDSTLKIQPAKLEDSAVYLCASSLAAEKKNTIYFGEGSWLTVV.

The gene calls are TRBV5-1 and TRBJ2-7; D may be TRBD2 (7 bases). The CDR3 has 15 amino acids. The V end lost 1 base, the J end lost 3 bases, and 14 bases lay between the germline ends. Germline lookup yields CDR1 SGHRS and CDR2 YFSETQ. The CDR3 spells CASSLTRGGDYEQYF. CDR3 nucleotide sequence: TGCGCCAGCAGCTTGACCAGGGGAGGGGACTACGAGCAGTACTTC.

CDR3 DNA: TGTGCCAGCAGCTTAGTGACATCGGGAAACACCATATATTTT. As protein: CASSLVTSGNTIYF. The gene calls are TRBV11-2 and TRBJ1-3; D is unresolved. Germline assignment: CDR1 SGHAT and CDR2 FQNNGV. CDR3 size: 14 residues. V was pared by 1 base and J by 4 bases, with 8 bases between.

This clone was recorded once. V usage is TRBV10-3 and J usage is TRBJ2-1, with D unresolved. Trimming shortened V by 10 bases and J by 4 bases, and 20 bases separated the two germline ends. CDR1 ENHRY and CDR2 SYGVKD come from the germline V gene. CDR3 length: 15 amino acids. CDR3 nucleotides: TGTGCCACCCTAATGCACATCAGTAGGTACAATGAGCAGTTCTTC. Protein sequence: CATLMHISRYNEQFF.

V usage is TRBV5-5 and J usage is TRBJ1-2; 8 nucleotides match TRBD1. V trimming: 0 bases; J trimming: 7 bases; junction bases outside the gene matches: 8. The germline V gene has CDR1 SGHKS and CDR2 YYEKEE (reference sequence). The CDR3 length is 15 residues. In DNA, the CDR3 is TGTGCCAGCAGCTTGGTAGGACAGGGAATAAGTGGCTACACCTTC. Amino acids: CASSLVGQGISGYTF.

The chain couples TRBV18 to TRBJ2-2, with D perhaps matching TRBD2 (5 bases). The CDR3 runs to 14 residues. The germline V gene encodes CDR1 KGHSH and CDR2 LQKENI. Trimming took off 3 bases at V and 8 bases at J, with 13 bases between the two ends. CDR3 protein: CASSPIEGAGELFF. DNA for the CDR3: TGTGCCAGCTCACCCATCGAGGGCGCAGGGGAGCTGTTTTTT.

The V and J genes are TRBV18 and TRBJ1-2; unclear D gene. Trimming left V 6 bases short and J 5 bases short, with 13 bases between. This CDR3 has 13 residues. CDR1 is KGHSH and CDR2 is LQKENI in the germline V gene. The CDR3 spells CASSGRSSYGYTF. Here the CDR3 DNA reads TGTGCCAGCTCTGGCCGATCCAGTTATGGCTACACCTTC.

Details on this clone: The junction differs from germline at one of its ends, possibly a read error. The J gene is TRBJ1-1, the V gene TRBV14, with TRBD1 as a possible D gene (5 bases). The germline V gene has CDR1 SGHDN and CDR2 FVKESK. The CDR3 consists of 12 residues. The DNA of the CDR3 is TGTGCCAGCAGTCAAGCAGGGTCTGAAGCTTTCTTT. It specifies CASSQAGSEAFF.

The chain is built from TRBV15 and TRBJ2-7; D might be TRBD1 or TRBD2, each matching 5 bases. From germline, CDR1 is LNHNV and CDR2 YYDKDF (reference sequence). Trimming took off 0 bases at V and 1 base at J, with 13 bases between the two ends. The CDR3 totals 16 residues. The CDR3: CATSRDRDLNSYEQYF. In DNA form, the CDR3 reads TGTGCCACCAGCAGAGATAGGGACCTTAATTCCTACGAGCAGTACTTC. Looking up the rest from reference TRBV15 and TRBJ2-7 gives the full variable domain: DAMVIQNPRYQVTQFGKPVTLSCSQTLNHNVMYWYQQKSSQAPKLLFHYYDKDFNNEADTPDNFQSRRPNTSFCFLDIRSPGLGDTAMYLCATSRDRDLNSYEQYFGPGTRLTVT.

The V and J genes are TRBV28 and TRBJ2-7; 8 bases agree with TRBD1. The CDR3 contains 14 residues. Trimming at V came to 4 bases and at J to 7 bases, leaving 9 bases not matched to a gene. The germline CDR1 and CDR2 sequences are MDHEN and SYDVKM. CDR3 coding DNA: TGTGCCAGCAGTTGGGACAGGAGGAAAGTTGAGCAGTACTTC. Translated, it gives CASSWDRRKVEQYF.

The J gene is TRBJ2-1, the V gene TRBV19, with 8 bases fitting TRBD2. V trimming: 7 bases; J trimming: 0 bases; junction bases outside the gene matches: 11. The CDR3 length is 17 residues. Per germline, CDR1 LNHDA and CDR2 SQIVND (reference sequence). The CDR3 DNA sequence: TGTGCCAGTAATTACTTTGCGGGAGGATCCTCCTACAATGAGCAGTTCTTC. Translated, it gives CASNYFAGGSSYNEQFF.